Shown below are 7 T cell receptor beta chains from a single sample sequenced in a study of T cell repertoires in cytomegalovirus infection. A single record per CDR3 protein comes from TCRdb applying MiXCR to the reads. Seen here are about 140,000 distinct CDR3 sequences, roughly 6.5% observed once, and the top ten hold roughly 18%. Sequences were obtained from PBMCs. The receptor source for this set is a human donor in good health (CMV status not recorded). Some clones in this sample may be carry-over from other donors' samples.

The J gene is TRBJ2-3, the V gene TRBV12-3 or TRBV12-4; tentative D call: TRBD2 (5 bases). The CDR3 is made up of 14 amino acids. V was shortened by 5 bases and J by 2 bases, with 11 bases between the two germline ends. The CDR3 reads CASSPSRATDTQYF. CDR3 sequence (DNA): TGTGCCAGCAGTCCTAGCAGAGCCACAGATACGCAGTATTTT.

This clonotype appeared many times. The chain carries TRBV6-1 and TRBJ1-1, with D possibly matching TRBD1 (5 bases). This CDR3 region has 13 residues. CDR1 and CDR2 (germline): MNHNS, SASEGT. Trimming stripped 7 bases from V and 5 bases from J, with 14 bases between. CDR3 protein: CASINGGGTEAFF. The CDR3 region has the DNA TGTGCCAGCATCAATGGGGGGGGGACTGAAGCTTTCTTT.

This clonotype was found many times. The chain uses TRBV6-2 or TRBV6-3 and TRBJ1-1; D possibly corresponds to TRBD1 (5 bases). The germline V and J ends were trimmed by 6 bases and 2 bases, with 16 bases remaining between them. CDR1 MNHEY and CDR2 SVGEGT come from the germline V gene. The CDR3 has 15 amino acids. The CDR3 here is CASREFREPNTEAFF. CDR3 DNA: TGTGCCAGCAGGGAATTCAGGGAACCTAACACTGAAGCTTTCTTT.

This clonotype was observed many times. The chain combines TRBV7-2 with TRBJ1-5; the D gene is possibly TRBD1 (6 bases). This CDR3 has 15 amino acids. The V end lost 1 base, the J end lost 4 bases, and 11 bases lay between the germline ends. The germline gives CDR1 SGHTA, CDR2 FQGNSA. In nucleotides, the CDR3 is TGTGCCAGCAGCTTAGTCGGACAGAATAATCAGCCCCAGCATTTT. This codes for CASSLVGQNNQPQHF.

This clonotype was found many times. This chain links TRBV11-2 with TRBJ1-2; D is unresolved. CDR3 length: 14 residues. The V gene lost 3 bases and the J gene lost 7 bases, with 15 bases spanning the gap. CDR1 is SGHAT and CDR2 is FQNNGV in the germline V gene. CDR3 DNA: TGTGCCAGCAGCTTCGCGGACGGGCGGCGTGGCTACACCTTC. Translating gives CASSFADGRRGYTF.

There are a few counts of this clonotype. V is TRBV5-4 and J is TRBJ1-1; maybe TRBD1 (6 bases). CDR1 SGHNT and CDR2 YYREEE come from the germline V gene (reference sequence). The CDR3 is made up of 16 amino acids. The V end was cut by 0 bases, the J end by 1 base, with 13 bases between. The CDR3 loop reads CASSLAYRDGNTEAFF. As DNA, the CDR3 is TGTGCCAGCAGCTTGGCGTACAGGGACGGGAACACTGAAGCTTTCTTT.

This clonotype was counted between two and nine times. This sequence joins TRBV7-6 and TRBJ1-1; 7 bases are a match to TRBD1. The CDR3 runs 13 residues. The ends lost 9 bases at V and 1 base at J; junction bases unmatched: 5. Per germline, CDR1 SGHVS and CDR2 FNYEAQ. The DNA for the CDR3 is TGTGCCAGTGGAACAGGGGAGAACACTGAAGCTTTCTTT. Its protein product is CASGTGENTEAFF.